The clone carrying this TCR beta chain was recorded once. Generated by immunoSEQ multiplex PCR, the TCRdb table keeps only in-frame clones and is missing some. This sample yields roughly 340,000 clones, of which roughly 90% are seen a single time; 7% to 8% belongs to the top ten. The sample originates from a study of blood T cell repertoires in COVID-19. The junction had 5 bases not matched to a gene; V was cut back by 6 bases and J by 6 bases. Germline V gives CDR1 SGHAT, CDR2 FQNNGV. The CDR3 totals 14 residues. V usage is TRBV11-2 and J usage is TRBJ2-7; TRBD2 matches 13 bases. Input material: peripheral blood. The receptor comes from a woman in her 70s with COVID-19, enrolled during active disease. The CDR3 region has the DNA TGTGCCAGCAGATCACTAGCGGGGGGGATCGAGCAGTACTTC. Amino acid sequence: CASRSLAGGIEQYF.